The T cell receptor beta chain described here comes from a study of cytomegalovirus exposure and HLA in healthy donors. Points from the study as a whole: A reported reduction in N-insertions relative to the roughly 700-donor mean was seen in an Asian-associated ancestry cluster in a later analysis. Further analysis, carried out later, found HLA-associated TCR beta chains more clonally expanded than equally common other chains. The productive fraction for most TCR beta V segments was about 87% or about 30% in an earlier analysis. The CMV antigen specificity of a few CMV-associated chains was confirmed through in vitro analysis.

The CDR3 covers 18 residues. The germline V gene has CDR1 LGHNA and CDR2 YSLEER. V dropped 4 bases and J dropped 7; count of bases not matched to a gene: 19. This PCR relied on a set of 60 Vbeta primers and 13 Jbeta primers. The method was immunoSEQ multiplex PCR; TCRdb's version includes in-frame clones alone and lacks a portion of them. The data show some 170,000 clones, with 70% to 80% seen just once and about 9.1% held by the top ten. This clone was seen only once. Its antigen is still unknown. This TCR was recovered from a man aged 18-30 years in good health and CMV-seropositive. V usage is TRBV4-3 and J usage is TRBJ1-2, with TRBD1 matching over 9 bases. Sequenced: PBMCs. The CDR3 bases are TGCGCCAGCAGCCCGAAACGAAATTCACAGGGGGCGAAATTTGGCTACACCTTC. Translation gives CASSPKRNSQGAKFGYTF.